The rows below give T cell receptor beta chains drawn from one sample of a study of control samples from healthy donors and cancer patients. Clones were read by immunoSEQ multiplex PCR, and TCRdb kept only the in-frame ones, dropping some. The table shows about 76,000 clones, with about nine tenths occurring only once. Sequenced: PBMCs. The receptors were gathered from a woman aged 45-65 years with colorectal cancer. CDR3s include the opening cysteine and the closing phenylalanine or tryptophan. The D gene is left open where the match is weak. Rows give clone size only sometimes, using once, few, many, or a class for an expanded clone.

V gene,D gene,J gene,clone size,CDR3 protein,CDR3 DNA
TRBV5-4,TRBD2,TRBJ2-1,-,CASSLGLAGNYNEQFF,TGTGCCAGCAGCCTCGGACTAGCGGGGAACTACAATGAGCAGTTCTTC
TRBV9,-,TRBJ2-1,-,CASSVGHNEQFF,TGTGCCAGCAGCGTAGGTCACAATGAGCAGTTCTTC
TRBV28,-,TRBJ2-5,-,CASSLQVPETQYF,TGTGCCAGCAGTCTACAGGTCCCGGAGACCCAGTACTTC
TRBV6-4,TRBD2,TRBJ2-3,-,CASSDASGGTDTQYF,TGTGCCAGCAGTGACGCTAGCGGGGGCACAGATACGCAGTATTTT
TRBV5-5,-,TRBJ1-1,-,CASSGNTEAFF,TGTGCCAGCAGTGGTAACACTGAAGCTTTCTTT
TRBV16,-,TRBJ2-1,-,CASRPGRVSYNEQFF,TGTGCCAGCAGACCGGGACGAGTCTCCTACAATGAGCAGTTCTTC
TRBV12-3/TRBV12-4,-,TRBJ2-5,-,CASSFMLETQYF,TGTGCCAGCAGTTTTATGCTAGAGACCCAGTACTTC
TRBV7-2,TRBD1,TRBJ1-2,-,CASANQGQKGRYTF,TGTGCCAGCGCTAACCAGGGACAGAAAGGGCGCTACACCTTC
TRBV2,-,TRBJ1-2,-,CASSVKGLGYTF,TGTGCCAGCAGTGTAAAGGGACTTGGCTACACCTTC
TRBV6-2/TRBV6-3,-,TRBJ1-2,-,CASSYLLTAGYTF,TGTGCCAGCAGTTACCTATTGACAGCTGGCTACACCTTC
TRBV12-3/TRBV12-4,-,TRBJ2-7,-,CASSLRSLSHSF,TGTGCCAGCAGTTTAAGGAGTTTATCCCATTCTTTC
TRBV5-6,-,TRBJ1-6,-,CASTPSSYNSPLHF,TGTGCCAGCACCCCGAGCTCCTATAATTCACCCCTCCACTTT
TRBV10-3,-,TRBJ2-5,once,CAISEGASRLGAQYF,TGTGCCATCAGTGAAGGGGCTAGCCGACTGGGGGCCCAGTACTTC
TRBV5-6,TRBD1,TRBJ1-2,-,CASSWRDRGLYGYTF,TGTGCCAGCAGCTGGAGGGACAGGGGGCTCTATGGCTACACCTTC
TRBV19,TRBD1,TRBJ2-5,-,CASSISGGETQYF,TGTGCCAGTAGTATTTCAGGGGGCGAGACCCAGTACTTC
TRBV27,-,TRBJ2-3,-,CASSWTPPGTDTQYF,TGTGCCAGCAGTTGGACTCCACCAGGCACAGATACGCAGTATTTT
TRBV10-3,TRBD1,TRBJ1-1,-,CAISERGQNTEAFF,TGTGCCATCAGTGAAAGGGGGCAGAACACTGAAGCTTTCTTT
TRBV18,-,TRBJ2-5,-,CASSQSPAATGAETQYF,TGTGCCAGCTCACAATCACCGGCAGCAACAGGCGCAGAGACCCAGTACTTC
TRBV9,-,TRBJ2-2,-,CASSVATGELFF,TGTGCCAGCAGCGTAGCTACCGGGGAGCTGTTTTTT
TRBV19,TRBD2,TRBJ2-3,-,CASSKRQRTSGPSTDTQYF,TGTGCCAGTAGTAAGAGACAGAGGACTAGCGGGCCTTCCACAGATACGCAGTATTTT
TRBV19,TRBD1,TRBJ1-5,-,CASSQGASNQPQHF,TGTGCCAGTAGCCAGGGGGCTAGCAATCAGCCCCAGCATTTT
TRBV7-2,TRBD2,TRBJ2-5,once,CASSLGGGRETQYF,TGTGCCAGCAGCCTTGGGGGGGGACGGGAGACCCAGTACTTC
TRBV30,-,TRBJ1-2,-,CAWSGGRIYGYTF,TGTGCCTGGAGCGGAGGCAGGATCTATGGCTACACCTTC
TRBV6-2/TRBV6-3,-,TRBJ2-5,-,CASSYSTETQYF,TGTGCCAGCAGTTACTCGACGGAGACCCAGTACTTC
TRBV6-1,TRBD1,TRBJ1-4,-,CASSETGTGSPGLFF,TGTGCCAGCAGTGAAACCGGGACAGGGTCCCCTGGGCTGTTTTTT
TRBV7-2,-,TRBJ1-3,once,CASSLSGNTIYF,TGTGCCAGCAGCTTGTCCGGAAACACCATATATTTT
TRBV7-9,-,TRBJ2-1,-,CASSLGEPYNEQFF,TGTGCCAGCAGCTTAGGTGAGCCATACAATGAGCAGTTCTTC
TRBV28,TRBD1,TRBJ1-5,-,CASKLTGGSKPQHF,TGTGCCAGCAAACTGACAGGGGGAAGTAAGCCCCAGCATTTT
TRBV24-1,-,TRBJ1-2,-,CATSAGQPYGYTF,TGTGCCACCAGTGCTGGACAGCCTTATGGCTACACCTTC
TRBV7-6,-,TRBJ1-4,once,CASSLGPNEKLFF,TGTGCCAGCAGCTTAGGGCCTAATGAAAAACTGTTTTTT
TRBV6-2/TRBV6-3,-,TRBJ1-5,-,CASSSWATNQPQHF,TGTGCCAGCAGTTCATGGGCCACAAATCAGCCCCAGCATTTT
TRBV4-3,-,TRBJ2-2,-,CASSQDLRSGTGELFF,TGCGCCAGCAGCCAAGATTTGCGTTCTGGAACCGGGGAGCTGTTTTTT
TRBV3-1/TRBV3-2,-,TRBJ1-6,-,CASSQDGDNYSPLHF,TGTGCCAGCAGCCAAGATGGAGACAACTATTCACCCCTCCACTTT
TRBV9,TRBD1,TRBJ1-2,-,CASSVGTGYGYTF,TGTGCCAGCAGCGTAGGGACAGGGTATGGCTACACCTTC
TRBV5-1,-,TRBJ2-1,-,CASSLLGYEYNEQFF,TGCGCCAGCAGCTTGTTGGGTTACGAGTACAATGAGCAGTTCTTC
TRBV19,-,TRBJ1-2,-,CASSRDGPRRGYTF,TGTGCCAGTAGTCGGGATGGACCGCGTCGAGGCTACACCTTC
TRBV6-4,-,TRBJ1-2,-,CASSDSGQINYGYTF,TGTGCCAGCAGTGACTCTGGACAGATCAACTATGGCTACACCTTC
TRBV7-9,-,TRBJ1-1,-,CASSLRGVEAFF,TGTGCCAGCAGCTTGAGAGGGGTTGAAGCTTTCTTT
TRBV7-9,TRBD1,TRBJ1-3,once,CASSPGQGFSGNTIYF,TGTGCCAGCAGCCCGGGACAGGGTTTCTCTGGAAACACCATATATTTT
TRBV7-2,-,TRBJ2-3,-,CASSSDPLGQDTQYF,TGTGCCAGCAGCTCGGACCCCCTCGGGCAGGATACGCAGTATTTT
TRBV5-5,TRBD1,TRBJ1-2,-,CASSKTDRGLNGYTF,TGTGCCAGCAGCAAGACGGACAGGGGGCTTAATGGCTACACCTTC
TRBV19,TRBD1,TRBJ2-2,-,CASRTDRGSTGELFF,TGTGCCAGTAGGACAGACAGGGGGAGCACCGGGGAGCTGTTTTTT
TRBV7-9,-,TRBJ1-2,-,CASSLVYEGRVSDYGYTF,TGTGCCAGCAGCTTAGTTTACGAAGGCCGGGTCAGCGACTATGGCTACACCTTC
TRBV29-1,-,TRBJ2-3,-,CSVDQGPGTDTQYF,TGCAGCGTTGACCAGGGGCCTGGCACAGATACGCAGTATTTT
TRBV4-1,TRBD1,TRBJ1-3,once,CASSQDFGQGAGNTIYF,TGCGCCAGCAGCCAAGATTTCGGACAGGGTGCAGGAAACACCATATATTTT
TRBV28,-,TRBJ1-5,-,CASSLGNGMGNQPQHF,TGTGCCAGCAGTTTGGGCAACGGGATGGGCAATCAGCCCCAGCATTTT
TRBV10-3,TRBD1,TRBJ2-6,-,CAISTGQGYSGANVLTF,TGTGCCATCAGTACGGGACAGGGGTACTCTGGGGCCAACGTCCTGACTTTC
TRBV13,-,TRBJ1-3,few,CASSFKGNTIYF,TGTGCCAGCAGCTTCAAGGGGAACACCATATATTTT
TRBV18,-,TRBJ2-5,-,CASSHEGETQYF,TGTGCCAGCTCACATGAAGGCGAGACCCAGTACTTC
TRBV27,-,TRBJ1-6,-,CASSLSGDNSPLHF,TGTGCCAGCAGTTTATCAGGGGATAATTCACCCCTCCACTTT
TRBV19,-,TRBJ1-1,-,CASSMRALYTEAFF,TGTGCCAGTAGTATGAGGGCTTTATACACTGAAGCTTTCTTT
TRBV9,-,TRBJ1-1,-,CASSVVGGGIGTEAFF,TGTGCCAGCAGCGTAGTTGGTGGGGGAATCGGGACTGAAGCTTTCTTT
TRBV3-1/TRBV3-2,-,TRBJ2-3,-,CASSQFLGGSTDTQYF,TGTGCCAGCAGCCAATTTCTAGGGGGGAGCACAGATACGCAGTATTTT
TRBV6-5,-,TRBJ1-1,-,CASSLDTSGNTEAFF,TGTGCCAGCAGCCTCGACACTTCGGGGAACACTGAAGCTTTCTTT
TRBV7-2,-,TRBJ2-1,few,CASSSRPGHGYNEQFF,TGTGCCAGCAGCTCCAGACCGGGACACGGTTACAATGAGCAGTTCTTC
TRBV3-1/TRBV3-2,-,TRBJ1-4,-,CASSHQGGKLFF,TGTGCCAGCAGCCATCAGGGCGGAAAACTGTTTTTT
TRBV21-1,-,TRBJ2-2,-,CASSLTMRGGVPPGELFF,TGTGCCAGCAGCTTAACGATGCGGGGGGGAGTCCCCCCCGGGGAGCTGTTTTTT
TRBV5-6,-,TRBJ1-1,-,CASSPRTGNTEAFF,TGTGCCAGCAGCCCAAGGACCGGTAACACTGAAGCTTTCTTT
TRBV20-1,-,TRBJ1-2,once,CSARKKDGYTF,TGCAGTGCTAGAAAGAAGGATGGCTACACCTTC
TRBV21-1,-,TRBJ1-1,-,CAKTAGYSPDCNTEAFF,TGTGCCAAAACCGCAGGGTACTCCCCCGACTGTAACACTGAAGCTTTCTTT